This entry is about one TCR beta chain. The antigen is undetermined. This entry belongs to a study of T cell responses to AZD1222 COVID-19 vaccine. The CDR3 runs 15 residues. CDR1 is SGHNT, CDR2 YYREEE, per germline (reference sequence). V was pared by 0 bases and J by 5 bases, with 13 bases between. This table comes from immunoSEQ multiplex PCR, and its TCRdb copy is limited to in-frame clones, with some not included. The repertoire holds 120,000 or so clones, with around 89% as singletons. Study-wide results and caveats: Spike-specific TCR breadth rose after two AZD1222 doses, and depth rose as well.

This specimen consisted of peripheral blood, obtained on day 0 of MenACWY control vaccination. V usage is TRBV5-4 and J usage is TRBJ2-3; a weak D match, TRBD2 (5 bases). This TCR derives from an adult in good health. In DNA form, the CDR3 reads TGTGCCAGCAGCTTGGGGGGAGTTGGTGGAGATACGCAGTATTTT. Translating gives CASSLGGVGGDTQYF.